Listed here is a single T cell receptor beta chain. In the original workflow: Scientists estimated how many nucleated cells there were by amplifying reference gene primers. The repertoire was sequenced with immunoSEQ multiplex PCR; TCRdb's copy has only in-frame clones and lacks some. V, J and clone size are taken as reported in that table, and D and trimming were inferred from the DNA itself. The sample gives roughly 200,000 clones, about 80% of which show up once; under 5% is in the top ten. J gave up 6 bases and V 5 bases, and 7 bases lay outside the gene matches. The CDR3 is 15 residues long. CDR1 and CDR2 (germline): LNHDA, SQIVND (reference sequence). This entry comes from a study of blood T cell repertoires in COVID-19. Across the study: Samples representing acute and convalescent COVID-19 were sourced from the United States, Italy and Spain. PBMCs, B-cell-depleted T cells, or T cells provided the cDNA or gDNA that made up the material.

The rearrangement joins TRBV19 to TRBJ1-5; 10 bases agree with TRBD1. Sequenced input: peripheral blood. The origin of this receptor is a middle-aged man with active or convalescent COVID-19. The CDR3 nucleotides are TGTGCCAGTAGTCCGACGGACAGGGGGGGTCAGCCCCAGCATTTT. Amino acids: CASSPTDRGGQPQHF.